Below, 16 T cell receptor beta chains from the same sample are listed, as sequenced in a study of blood T cell repertoires in COVID-19. Data came from immunoSEQ multiplex PCR; TCRdb stores just in-frame clones and leaves some out. The data contain 180,000 or so clones, around 83% of them seen just once; the ten biggest clones take up 15%. The sequenced sample was PBMCs or T cells enriched from blood (not recorded which). Source of these receptors: a man aged 45-60 years who had recovered from COVID-19.

The chain couples TRBV19 to TRBJ1-2; 8 nucleotides line up with TRBD1. With V trimmed by 6 bases and J by 4 bases, 4 bases remained unmatched. CDR1 is LNHDA, CDR2 SQIVND, per germline (reference sequence). CDR3 length equals 13 residues. The CDR3 DNA sequence: TGTGCCAGTAGCGGACAGGGCCTCTATGGCTACACCTTC. It encodes CASSGQGLYGYTF.

This clone was seen just once. The chain is built from TRBV7-3 and TRBJ1-1; 7 nucleotides agree with TRBD1. The CDR3 has 15 amino acids. CDR1 is SGHTA and CDR2 is FQGTGA in the germline V gene. J lost 5 bases, V lost 2 bases, and 8 bases had no gene match. CDR3: CASSLGTEGVTEAFF. CDR3 sequence (DNA): TGTGCCAGCAGCTTAGGGACAGAGGGAGTGACTGAAGCTTTCTTT.

The rearrangement links TRBV2 to TRBJ1-2; 8 positions agree with TRBD1. This CDR3 is built from 15 residues. The ends lost 4 bases at V and 7 bases at J; junction bases unmatched: 11. Germline lookup yields CDR1 SNHLY and CDR2 FYNNEI. CDR3 coding DNA: TGTGCCAGCAGTGTCGACAGGGGATACCGAGGTGGCTACACCTTC. Translating gives CASSVDRGYRGGYTF.

The V gene is TRBV7-9, the J gene TRBJ1-1, with TRBD1 matching 7 bases. The V segment lost 7 bases and the J segment 0 bases; nucleotides outside the gene matches: 5. The germline V gene encodes CDR1 SEHNR and CDR2 FQNEAQ (reference sequence). The CDR3 totals 14 residues. CDR3: CASTRTGMNTEAFF. Here the CDR3 DNA reads TGTGCCAGCACCAGGACAGGTATGAACACTGAAGCTTTCTTT.

The chain links TRBV2 to TRBJ2-3; 7 nucleotides align to TRBD1. After removal of 0 bases from V and 3 bases from J, the junction contained 21 bases not matched to a gene. CDR1 is SNHLY and CDR2 is FYNNEI in the germline V gene. This CDR3 contains 21 residues. Written as DNA, the CDR3 is TGTGCCAGCAGTGAAGCGAGGGATCCATTCACGGGGACAGATAAAACAGATACGCAGTATTTT. As protein: CASSEARDPFTGTDKTDTQYF.

A note on this clone: This specimen includes other DNA sequences encoding the same CDR3. V and J are TRBV5-1 and TRBJ1-1, with D perhaps matching TRBD1 (5 bases). The CDR3 consists of 14 residues. The V end was cut by 0 bases, the J end by 7 bases, with 13 bases between. The germline V gene encodes CDR1 SGHRS and CDR2 YFSETQ. Here the CDR3 reads CASSLAGTGLEAFF. The CDR3 region has the DNA TGCGCCAGCAGCTTGGCCGGAACAGGCCTTGAAGCTTTCTTT. Looking up the rest from reference TRBV5-1 and TRBJ1-1 gives the full variable domain: KAGVTQTPRYLIKTRGQQVTLSCSPISGHRSVSWYQQTPGQGLQFLFEYFSETQRNKGNFPGRFSGRQFSNSRSEMNVSTLELGDSALYLCASSLAGTGLEAFFGQGTRLTVV.

This chain connects TRBV2 to TRBJ2-3; TRBD1 aligns across 8 bases. The CDR3 is made up of 13 amino acids. The germline V gene encodes CDR1 SNHLY and CDR2 FYNNEI. The ends lost 11 bases at V and 8 bases at J; junction bases unmatched: 12. This CDR3 reads CAGGTGDFGTQYF. In DNA form, the CDR3 reads TGTGCCGGCGGGACAGGCGACTTTGGTACGCAGTATTTT.

The chain carries TRBV6-5 and TRBJ2-3; 7 nucleotides match TRBD2. Per germline, CDR1 MNHEY and CDR2 SVGAGI. This CDR3 has 15 residues. J lost 2 bases, V lost 8 bases, and 10 bases had no gene match. This CDR3 reads CASGDPGGLTDTQYF. As DNA, the CDR3 is TGTGCCAGCGGAGATCCGGGGGGTCTCACAGATACGCAGTATTTT.

This clone was observed a single time. V usage is TRBV28 and J usage is TRBJ2-7; 9 bases align to TRBD1. V lost 5 bases to trimming and J lost 4 bases; unmatched junction nucleotides: 12. The CDR3 runs 16 residues. Germline V gives CDR1 MDHEN, CDR2 SYDVKM. CDR3 coding DNA: TGTGCCAGCAGTCCCCTCGGGACAGGGTCGGGTTACGAGCAGTACTTC. Translation: CASSPLGTGSGYEQYF.

The gene calls are TRBV6-5 and TRBJ1-1; no definite D call. The CDR3 sequence is 13 residues long. Trimming stripped 6 bases from V and 1 base from J, with 9 bases between. Looked up from germline, CDR1 is MNHEY and CDR2 is SVGAGI. CDR3 residues: CASRYPGNTEAFF. The CDR3 DNA sequence: TGTGCCAGCAGATACCCGGGGAACACTGAAGCTTTCTTT.

V is TRBV4-1 and J is TRBJ1-2; no reliable D call. The CDR3 has 12 residues. V was trimmed by 0 bases and J by 13 bases, leaving 12 bases between them. Germline V gene data show CDR1 as MGHRA and CDR2 as YSYEKL. CDR3 coding DNA: TGCGCCAGCAGCCAAGAGACGGGAGGAGTCACCTTC. Translated, it gives CASSQETGGVTF.

The gene calls are TRBV5-1 and TRBJ2-3, with D perhaps matching TRBD1 (5 bases). Germline V CDR1 and CDR2: SGHRS, YFSETQ. Trimming took 0 bases from V and 0 from J, leaving 11 bases between them. This CDR3 is 16 amino acids long. For the CDR3, the DNA is TGCGCCAGCAGCTTGGGGGGCTTACCTAGCACAGATACGCAGTATTTT. Translating gives CASSLGGLPSTDTQYF. The complete variable domain, with remaining parts taken from reference TRBV5-1 and TRBJ2-3, reads KAGVTQTPRYLIKTRGQQVTLSCSPISGHRSVSWYQQTPGQGLQFLFEYFSETQRNKGNFPGRFSGRQFSNSRSEMNVSTLELGDSALYLCASSLGGLPSTDTQYFGPGTRLTVL.

The genes are TRBV28 and TRBJ1-1; maybe TRBD1 (5 bases). This CDR3 spans 13 amino acids. V was pared by 8 bases and J by 4 bases, with 14 bases between. From germline, CDR1 is MDHEN and CDR2 SYDVKM. CDR3 nucleotides: TGTGCCAGCGTGCGGGGCGCATCCACTGAAGCTTTCTTT. Amino acids: CASVRGASTEAFF.

This clone was observed a handful of times. The gene calls are TRBV30 and TRBJ1-5, with a tentative D call TRBD1 (6 bases). CDR3 size: 15 residues. Germline V gives CDR1 GTSNPN, CDR2 SVGIG (reference sequence). The V gene lost 1 base and the J gene lost 9 bases, with 19 bases spanning the gap. The CDR3 protein is CAWSDLTGVLGPQHF. Here the CDR3 DNA reads TGTGCCTGGAGTGACCTGACAGGAGTTCTTGGGCCCCAGCATTTT. The variable domain in full, with the rest retrieved from reference TRBV30 and TRBJ1-5, is SQTIHQWPATLVQPVGSPLSLECTVEGTSNPNLYWYRQAAGRGLQLLFYSVGIGQISSEVPQNLSASRPQDRQFILSSKKLLLSDSGFYLCAWSDLTGVLGPQHFGDGTRLSIL.

J is TRBJ2-7 and V is TRBV6-5; maybe TRBD1 (6 bases). CDR1 MNHEY and CDR2 SVGAGI come from the germline V gene. V was shortened by 8 bases and J by 5 bases, with 22 bases between the two germline ends. The CDR3 contains 15 residues. The CDR3 loop reads CASGAGGDGFNEQYF. The CDR3 coding sequence is TGTGCCAGCGGCGCTGGGGGCGATGGTTTCAACGAGCAGTACTTC.

The V gene is TRBV29-1, the J gene TRBJ1-2; perhaps TRBD1 as D (6 bases). The V gene lost 5 bases and the J gene lost 8 bases, with 12 bases spanning the gap. Germline V gene data show CDR1 as SQVTM and CDR2 as ANQGSEA. The CDR3 has 11 amino acids. The CDR3 sequence: CSVSGVFGYTF. CDR3 in DNA: TGCAGCGTTTCAGGGGTTTTCGGCTACACCTTC.